This T cell receptor (beta chain) is drawn from a study of OX40 agonist ivuxolimab in advanced cancers. This clone appeared a few times. Some clones are missing from TCRdb's copy, which holds only in-frame ones; the method was immunoSEQ multiplex PCR. Of 45,000 to 50,000 clones listed, about 81% are singletons. The sequences come from CD4+ or CD8+ T cells sorted from blood, collected in a trial of the OX40 agonist ivuxolimab. The sequence was collected from an adult with an advanced solid tumor such as melanoma, head and neck, liver or kidney cancer.

CDR3 in DNA: TGTGCCTGGAGTGTACTCGGAAATCAGCCCCAGCATTTT. As protein: CAWSVLGNQPQHF. The V gene is TRBV30, the J gene TRBJ1-5; D unclear. This CDR3 comprises 13 residues. The V end was cut by 0 bases, the J end by 4 bases, with 7 bases between. CDR1 and CDR2 (germline): GTSNPN, SVGIG (reference sequence).